The 4 T cell receptor beta chains below come from one sample, sequenced in a study of blood T cell repertoires in COVID-19. Method: immunoSEQ multiplex PCR; TCRdb's copy keeps in-frame clones and lacks some. This sample yields 140,000 or so clones, of which around 86% are seen a single time; over 5% belongs to the top ten. The material sequenced was peripheral blood. The receptors shown here come from a human donor in a cohort sampled during active COVID-19.

The rearrangement uses TRBV28 and TRBJ1-4, with TRBD1 matching 7 bases. Germline V gene sequence: CDR1 MDHEN, CDR2 SYDVKM. There are 15 residues in the CDR3. J was trimmed by 6 bases and V by 5 bases; bases with no gene match: 9. The CDR3 DNA is TGTGCCAGCAGTCCACAGGCAGGGGGTCATGAAAAACTGTTTTTT. Amino acids: CASSPQAGGHEKLFF. Using reference TRBV28 and TRBJ1-4 for the parts outside the CDR3, the full variable domain is DVKVTQSSRYLVKRTGEKVFLECVQDMDHENMFWYRQDPGLGLRLIYFSYDVKMKEKGDIPEGYSVSREKKERFSLILESASTNQTSMYLCASSPQAGGHEKLFFGSGTQLSVL.

The gene calls are TRBV15 and TRBJ2-5, with TRBD1 matching 10 bases. Trimming took 2 bases from V and 9 from J; bases not matched to a gene: 6. The CDR3 extends over 14 amino acids. The germline V gene encodes CDR1 LNHNV and CDR2 YYDKDF (reference sequence). This chain's CDR3 is CATSRPGTGAAQYF. DNA of the CDR3: TGTGCCACCAGCAGACCCGGGACAGGGGCGGCCCAGTACTTC.

The V gene is TRBV25-1, the J gene TRBJ2-1; TRBD1 agrees at 7 bases. This CDR3 spans 16 amino acids. The trim removed 2 bases at V and 5 bases at J, leaving 9 bases unmatched. Per the germline V gene, CDR1 is MGHDK and CDR2 is SYGVNS. The CDR3, as DNA: TGTGCCAGCAGTGAAGTTAAGGGGACAGTAAACAATGAGCAGTTCTTC. Protein sequence: CASSEVKGTVNNEQFF. The full variable domain, rest sourced from reference TRBV25-1 and TRBJ2-1, is EADIYQTPRYLVIGTGKKITLECSQTMGHDKMYWYQQDPGMELHLIHYSYGVNSTEKGDLSSESTVSRIRTEHFPLTLESARPSHTSQYLCASSEVKGTVNNEQFFGPGTRLTVL.

In nucleotides, the CDR3 is TGTGCCAGCAGTTACTCGGCCGGGATTGGCTACACCTTC. Translating it yields CASSYSAGIGYTF. The chain combines TRBV6-2 or TRBV6-3 with TRBJ1-2; D not resolved. Germline V lookup: CDR1 MNHEY, CDR2 SVGEGT. The CDR3 covers 13 residues. V was shortened by 0 bases and J by 7 bases, with 9 bases between the two germline ends.